The next 6 T cell receptor beta chains were all read from a single sample in a study of blood T cell repertoires in COVID-19. Some clones are missing from TCRdb's copy, which holds only in-frame ones; the method was immunoSEQ multiplex PCR. Of more than 200,000 clones in the sample, around four fifths were seen once. The sequenced sample consisted of peripheral blood. These receptors all come from an elderly woman with COVID-19, enrolled during active disease.

Remarks on this clone: Different DNA sequences within this sample yield the same CDR3. The rearrangement joins TRBV3-1 (or the pseudogene TRBV3-2) to TRBJ2-5; tentatively, D is TRBD1 (5 bases). Germline V gene sequence: CDR1 LGHDT, CDR2 YNNKEL (reference sequence). V lost 4 bases and J lost 2, with 8 bases in between. The CDR3 extends over 13 amino acids. CDR3 in DNA: TGTGCCAGCAGCCGACAGACACAAGAGACCCAGTACTTC. The encoded protein is CASSRQTQETQYF.

V and J are TRBV24-1 and TRBJ2-3, with 8 bases fitting TRBD1. The CDR3 is made up of 15 amino acids. V shed 4 bases, J shed 4 bases, and the junction held 6 bases outside the gene matches. Germline V CDR1 and CDR2: KGHDR, SFDVKD. The CDR3 DNA sequence: TGTGCCACCAGTGAGGCAGGGGGCAATGCAGATACGCAGTATTTT. It specifies CATSEAGGNADTQYF.

This chain links TRBV3-1 (or the pseudogene TRBV3-2) with TRBJ1-3; perhaps TRBD1 as D (5 bases). Trimming left V 2 bases short and J 0 bases short, with 11 bases between. The CDR3 is made up of 16 amino acids. Looked up from germline, CDR1 is LGHDT and CDR2 is YNNKEL (reference sequence). The CDR3 DNA reads as TGTGCCAGCAGCCAAAAAGGGGATACCTCTGGAAACACCATATATTTT. It is translated as CASSQKGDTSGNTIYF.

Comment on this clone: This sample includes further DNA sequences coding for the same CDR3. This chain links TRBV18 with TRBJ1-4; 10 bases align to TRBD1. The CDR3 length is 15 residues. V trimming: 3 bases; J trimming: 7 bases; junction bases outside the gene matches: 5. Germline V gene data show CDR1 as KGHSH and CDR2 as LQKENI. DNA of the CDR3: TGTGCCAGCTCACCCCGGACAGGGGGGAGTGAAAAACTGTTTTTT. This sequence encodes CASSPRTGGSEKLFF.

The V and J genes are TRBV7-2 and TRBJ1-2; TRBD1 matches at 9 bases. J lost 5 bases, V lost 5 bases, and 9 bases had no gene match. This CDR3 is built from 15 residues. CDR1 and CDR2 (germline): SGHTA, FQGNSA. The CDR3 is CASSIPGTGRYGYTF. The CDR3 DNA is TGTGCCAGCAGCATCCCCGGGACAGGGAGGTATGGCTACACCTTC. Together with reference TRBV7-2 and TRBJ1-2, the CDR3 gives the full variable domain: GAGVSQSPSNKVTEKGKDVELRCDPISGHTALYWYRQSLGQGLEFLIYFQGNSAPDKSGLPSDRFSAERTGGSVSTLTIQRTQQEDSAVYLCASSIPGTGRYGYTFGSGTRLTVV.

This chain connects TRBV7-6 to TRBJ1-5, with TRBD1 identical over 7 bases. V gave up 4 bases and J gave up 5 bases; unmatched junction bases: 11. CDR3 length: 16 amino acids. The germline gives CDR1 SGHVS, CDR2 FNYEAQ. The CDR3, as DNA: TGTGCCAGCAGCTCCCCGACAGGGAAGGAATATCAGCCCCAGCATTTT. Protein sequence: CASSSPTGKEYQPQHF.